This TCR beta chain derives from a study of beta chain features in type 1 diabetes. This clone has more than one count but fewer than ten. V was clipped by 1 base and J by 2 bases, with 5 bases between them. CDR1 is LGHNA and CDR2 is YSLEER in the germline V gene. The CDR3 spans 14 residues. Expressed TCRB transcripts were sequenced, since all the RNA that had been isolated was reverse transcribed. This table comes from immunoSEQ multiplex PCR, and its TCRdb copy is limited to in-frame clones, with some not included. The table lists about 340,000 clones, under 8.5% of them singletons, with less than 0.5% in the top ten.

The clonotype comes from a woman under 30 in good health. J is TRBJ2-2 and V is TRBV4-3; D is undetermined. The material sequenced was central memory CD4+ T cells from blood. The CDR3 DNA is TGCGCCAGCAGCCAAGTTCTTAACACCGGGGAGCTGTTTTTT. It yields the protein CASSQVLNTGELFF.